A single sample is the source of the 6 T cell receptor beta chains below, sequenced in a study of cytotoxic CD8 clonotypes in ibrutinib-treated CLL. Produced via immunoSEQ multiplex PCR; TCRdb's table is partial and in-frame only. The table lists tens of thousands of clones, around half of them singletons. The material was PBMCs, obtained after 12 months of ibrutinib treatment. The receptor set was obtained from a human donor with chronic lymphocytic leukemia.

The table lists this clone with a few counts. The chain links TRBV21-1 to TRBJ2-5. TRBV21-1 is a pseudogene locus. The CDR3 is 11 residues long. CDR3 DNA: TGTGCCAAGGGTCTACAAGAGACCCAGTACTTC. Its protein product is CAKGLQETQYF.

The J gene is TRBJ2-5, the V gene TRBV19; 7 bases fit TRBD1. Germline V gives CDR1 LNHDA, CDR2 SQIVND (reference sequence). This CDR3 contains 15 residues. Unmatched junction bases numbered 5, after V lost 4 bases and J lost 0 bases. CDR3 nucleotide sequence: TGTGCCAGTAGTAGAGTGACAGGGTACCAAGAGACCCAGTACTTC. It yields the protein CASSRVTGYQETQYF.

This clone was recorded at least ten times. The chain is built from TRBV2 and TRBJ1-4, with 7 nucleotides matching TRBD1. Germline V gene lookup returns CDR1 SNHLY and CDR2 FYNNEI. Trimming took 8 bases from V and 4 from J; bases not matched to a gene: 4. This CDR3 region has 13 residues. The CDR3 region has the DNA TGTGCCAGCGCCGGGGACAGTAATGAAAAACTGTTTTTT. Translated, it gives CASAGDSNEKLFF.

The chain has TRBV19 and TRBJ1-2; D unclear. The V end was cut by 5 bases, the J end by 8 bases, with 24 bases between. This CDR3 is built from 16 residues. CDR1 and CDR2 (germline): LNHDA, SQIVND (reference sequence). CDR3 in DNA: TGTGCCAGTAGTCAGCGGGCGGGTCCGAGTAGTCCGGGCTACACCTTC. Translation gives CASSQRAGPSSPGYTF.

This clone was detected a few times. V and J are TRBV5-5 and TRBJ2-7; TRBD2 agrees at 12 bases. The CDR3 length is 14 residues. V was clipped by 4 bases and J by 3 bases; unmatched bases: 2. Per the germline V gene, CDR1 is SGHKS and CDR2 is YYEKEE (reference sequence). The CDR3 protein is CASSETSGSYEQYF. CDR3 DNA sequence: TGTGCCAGCAGCGAGACTAGCGGGAGCTACGAGCAGTACTTC.

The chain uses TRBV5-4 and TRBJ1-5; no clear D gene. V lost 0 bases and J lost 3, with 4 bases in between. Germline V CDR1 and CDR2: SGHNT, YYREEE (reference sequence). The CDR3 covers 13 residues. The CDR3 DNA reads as TGTGCCAGCAGCTTGGGGATCAATCAGCCCCAGCATTTT. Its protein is CASSLGINQPQHF.